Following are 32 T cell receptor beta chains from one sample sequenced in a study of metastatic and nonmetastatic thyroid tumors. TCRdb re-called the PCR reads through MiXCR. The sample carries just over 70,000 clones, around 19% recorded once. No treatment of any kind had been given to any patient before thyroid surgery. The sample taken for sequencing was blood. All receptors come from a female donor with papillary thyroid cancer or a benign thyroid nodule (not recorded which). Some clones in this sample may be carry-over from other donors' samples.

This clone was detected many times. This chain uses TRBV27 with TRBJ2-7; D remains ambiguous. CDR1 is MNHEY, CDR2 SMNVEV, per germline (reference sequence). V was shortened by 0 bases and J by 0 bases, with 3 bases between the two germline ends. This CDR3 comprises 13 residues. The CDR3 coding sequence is TGTGCCAGCAGTTTATCGGCCTCCTACGAGCAGTACTTC. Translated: CASSLSASYEQYF.

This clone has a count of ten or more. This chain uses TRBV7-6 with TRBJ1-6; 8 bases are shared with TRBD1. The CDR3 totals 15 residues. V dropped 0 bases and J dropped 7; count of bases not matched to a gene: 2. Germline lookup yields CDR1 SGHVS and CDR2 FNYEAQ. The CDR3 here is CASSLADRANSPLHF. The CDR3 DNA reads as TGTGCCAGCAGCTTAGCGGACAGGGCCAATTCACCCCTCCACTTT.

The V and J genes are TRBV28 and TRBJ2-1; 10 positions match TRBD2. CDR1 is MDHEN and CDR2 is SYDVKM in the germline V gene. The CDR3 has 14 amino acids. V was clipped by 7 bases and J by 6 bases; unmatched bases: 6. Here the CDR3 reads CASKSSGSFNEQFF. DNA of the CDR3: TGTGCCAGCAAGTCTAGCGGGAGTTTCAATGAGCAGTTCTTC.

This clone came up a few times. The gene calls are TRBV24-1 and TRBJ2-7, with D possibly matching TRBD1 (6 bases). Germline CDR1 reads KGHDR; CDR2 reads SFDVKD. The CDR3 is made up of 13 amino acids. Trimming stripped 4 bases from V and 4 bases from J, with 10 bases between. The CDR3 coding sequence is TGTGCCACCAGTGACTCACAGGGATACGAGCAGTACTTC. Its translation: CATSDSQGYEQYF.

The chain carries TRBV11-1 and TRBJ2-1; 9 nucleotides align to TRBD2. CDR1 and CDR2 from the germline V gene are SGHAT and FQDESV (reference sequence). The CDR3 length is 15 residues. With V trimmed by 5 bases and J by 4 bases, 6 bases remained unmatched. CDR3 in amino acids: CASSVSGRPYNEQFF. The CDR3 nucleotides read TGTGCCAGCAGCGTTAGCGGGAGACCATACAATGAGCAGTTCTTC.

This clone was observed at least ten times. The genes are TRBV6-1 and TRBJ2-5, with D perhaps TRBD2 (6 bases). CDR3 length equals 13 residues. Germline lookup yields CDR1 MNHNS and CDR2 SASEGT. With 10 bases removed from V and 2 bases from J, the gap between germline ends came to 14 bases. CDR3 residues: CAIRVGLQETQYF. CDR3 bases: TGTGCCATCCGGGTGGGACTGCAAGAGACCCAGTACTTC.

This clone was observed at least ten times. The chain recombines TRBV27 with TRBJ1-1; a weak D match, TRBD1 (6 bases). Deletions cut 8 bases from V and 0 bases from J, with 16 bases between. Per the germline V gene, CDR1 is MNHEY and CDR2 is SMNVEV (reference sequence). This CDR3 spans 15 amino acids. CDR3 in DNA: TGTGCCAGCTCGAGGACAGCCATCATGAACACTGAAGCTTTCTTT. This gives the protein CASSRTAIMNTEAFF.

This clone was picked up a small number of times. For the CDR3, the DNA is TGTGCCAGCTCATCCCCGACGAACACCGGGGAGCTGTTTTTT. Translation gives CASSSPTNTGELFF. The chain links TRBV18 to TRBJ2-2; the D is unclear. V lost 5 bases and J 0 bases, leaving 7 bases between the germline ends. Germline V gene data show CDR1 as KGHSH and CDR2 as LQKENI. The CDR3 loop spans 14 amino acids. The entire variable domain, with the rest obtained from reference TRBV18 and TRBJ2-2, is as follows: NAGVMQNPRHLVRRRGQEARLRCSPMKGHSHVYWYRQLPEEGLKFMVYLQKENIIDESGMPKERFSAEFPKEGPSILRIQQVVRGDSAAYFCASSSPTNTGELFFGEGSRLTVL.

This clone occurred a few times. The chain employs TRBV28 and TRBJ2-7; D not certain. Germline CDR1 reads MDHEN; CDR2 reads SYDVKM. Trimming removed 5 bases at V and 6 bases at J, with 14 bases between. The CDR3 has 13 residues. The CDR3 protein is CASSPDVGPEQYF. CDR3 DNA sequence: TGTGCCAGCAGTCCAGATGTAGGGCCCGAGCAGTACTTC.

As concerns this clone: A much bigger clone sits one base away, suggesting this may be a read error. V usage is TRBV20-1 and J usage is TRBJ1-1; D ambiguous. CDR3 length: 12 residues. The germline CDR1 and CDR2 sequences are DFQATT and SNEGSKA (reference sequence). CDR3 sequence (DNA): TGCAGTGCTAGAGATTCGAGAACTGAAGATTTCTTT. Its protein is CSARDSRTEDFF.

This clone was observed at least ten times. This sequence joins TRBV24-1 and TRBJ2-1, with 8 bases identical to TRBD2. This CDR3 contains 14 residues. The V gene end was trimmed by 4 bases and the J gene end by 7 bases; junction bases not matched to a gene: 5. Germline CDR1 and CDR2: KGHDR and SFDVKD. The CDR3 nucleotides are TGTGCCACCAGTGAAACGGGACTAGGGAATGAGCAGTTCTTC. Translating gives CATSETGLGNEQFF.

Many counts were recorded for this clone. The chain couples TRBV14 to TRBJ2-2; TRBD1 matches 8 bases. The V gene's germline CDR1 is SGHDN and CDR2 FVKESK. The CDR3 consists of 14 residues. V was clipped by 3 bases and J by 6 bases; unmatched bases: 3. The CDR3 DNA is TGTGCCAGCAGCCAGATGACAGGGGCCGGGGAGCTGTTTTTT. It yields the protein CASSQMTGAGELFF.

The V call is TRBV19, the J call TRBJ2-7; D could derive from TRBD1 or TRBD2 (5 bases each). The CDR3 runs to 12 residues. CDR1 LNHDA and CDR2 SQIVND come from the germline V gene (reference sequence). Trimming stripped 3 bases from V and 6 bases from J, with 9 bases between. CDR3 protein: CASSIRGTEQYF. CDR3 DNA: TGTGCCAGTAGTATTCGAGGGACCGAGCAGTACTTC.

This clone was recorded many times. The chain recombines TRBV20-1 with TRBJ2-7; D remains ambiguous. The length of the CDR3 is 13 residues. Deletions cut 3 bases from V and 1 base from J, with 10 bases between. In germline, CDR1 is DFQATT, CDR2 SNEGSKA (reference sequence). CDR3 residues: CSARSSSSYEQYF. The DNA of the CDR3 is TGCAGTGCTAGGTCTAGTTCTTCCTACGAGCAGTACTTC.

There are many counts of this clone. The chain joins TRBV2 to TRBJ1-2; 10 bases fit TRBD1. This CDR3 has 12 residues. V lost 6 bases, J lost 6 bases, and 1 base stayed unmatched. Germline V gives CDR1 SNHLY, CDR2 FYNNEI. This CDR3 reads CASSGTGDGYTF. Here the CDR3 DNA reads TGTGCCAGCAGCGGGACAGGGGATGGCTACACCTTC.

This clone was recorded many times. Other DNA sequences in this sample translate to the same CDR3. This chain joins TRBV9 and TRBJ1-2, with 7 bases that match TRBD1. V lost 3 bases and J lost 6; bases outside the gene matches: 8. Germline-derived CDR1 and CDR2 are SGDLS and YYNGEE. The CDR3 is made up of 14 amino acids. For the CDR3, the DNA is TGTGCCAGCAGCGCCCGCGACAGGGATGATGGCTACACCTTC. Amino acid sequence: CASSARDRDDGYTF.

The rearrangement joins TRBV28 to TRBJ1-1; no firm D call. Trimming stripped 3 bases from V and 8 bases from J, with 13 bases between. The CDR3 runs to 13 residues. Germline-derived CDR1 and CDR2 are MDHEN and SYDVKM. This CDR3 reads CASSLIRSREAFF. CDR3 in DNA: TGTGCCAGCAGTTTGATCAGATCCCGAGAAGCTTTCTTT.

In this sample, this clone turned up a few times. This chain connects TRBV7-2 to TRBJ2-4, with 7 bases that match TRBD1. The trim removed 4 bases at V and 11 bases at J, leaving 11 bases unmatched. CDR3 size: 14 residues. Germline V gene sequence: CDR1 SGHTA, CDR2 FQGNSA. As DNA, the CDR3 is TGTGCCAGCAGCTCAAAAACAGGGGCGGTCCTTCAGTACTTC. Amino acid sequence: CASSSKTGAVLQYF.

CDR3 nucleotides: TGTGCCAGTAGGGAGCAGGGAGGGGGTACTGAAGCTTTCTTT. As protein: CASREQGGGTEAFF. The chain links TRBV19 to TRBJ1-1, with a tentative D call TRBD1 (6 bases). The CDR3 consists of 14 residues. Trimming cost V 6 bases and J 5 bases, with 16 bases left between them. Germline V CDR1 and CDR2: LNHDA, SQIVND (reference sequence).

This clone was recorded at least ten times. The CDR3 coding sequence is TGTGCCAGCTCACCGAACGCGGACACTGAAGCTTTCTTT. It specifies CASSPNADTEAFF. The chain carries TRBV18 and TRBJ1-1; the D is unclear. The CDR3 extends over 13 amino acids. Per the germline V gene, CDR1 is KGHSH and CDR2 is LQKENI. Trimming removed 3 bases at V and 3 bases at J, with 8 bases between.

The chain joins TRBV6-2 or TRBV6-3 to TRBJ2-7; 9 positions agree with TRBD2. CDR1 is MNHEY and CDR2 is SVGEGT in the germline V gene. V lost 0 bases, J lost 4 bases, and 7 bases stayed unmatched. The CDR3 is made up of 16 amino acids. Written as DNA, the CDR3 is TGTGCCAGCAGTTACTCTAGCGGGAGATCCCTTTACGAGCAGTACTTC. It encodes CASSYSSGRSLYEQYF.

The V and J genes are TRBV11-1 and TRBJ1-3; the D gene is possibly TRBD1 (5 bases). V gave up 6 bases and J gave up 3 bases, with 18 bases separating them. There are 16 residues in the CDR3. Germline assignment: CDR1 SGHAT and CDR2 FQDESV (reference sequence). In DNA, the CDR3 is TGTGCCAGCAGACCCCTTGGCAGGGACTTTGGAAACACCATATATTTT. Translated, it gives CASRPLGRDFGNTIYF.

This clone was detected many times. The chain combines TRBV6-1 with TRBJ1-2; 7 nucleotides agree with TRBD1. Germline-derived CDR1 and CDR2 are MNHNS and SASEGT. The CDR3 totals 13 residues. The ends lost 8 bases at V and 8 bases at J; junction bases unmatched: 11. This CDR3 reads CASGRQGTNGYTF. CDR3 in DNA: TGTGCCAGCGGAAGACAGGGAACAAACGGCTACACCTTC.

The CDR3 DNA reads TGCGCCAGCAGCTTGGAAGTTTCCCAGGGGGCCATCACCGGGGAGCTGTTTTTT. This translates into CASSLEVSQGAITGELFF. This chain links TRBV5-1 with TRBJ2-2, with 8 bases aligning to TRBD1. CDR1 is SGHRS and CDR2 is YFSETQ in the germline V gene. Trimming took 0 bases from V and 4 from J; bases not matched to a gene: 11. The CDR3 sequence is 18 residues long.

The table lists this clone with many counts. CDR3 sequence: CASTGGVSGNTEAFF. The CDR3 coding sequence is TGCGCCAGCACCGGGGGGGTCTCAGGGAACACTGAAGCTTTCTTT. The V gene is TRBV4-1, the J gene TRBJ1-1; weak D call: TRBD1 (5 bases). Germline values: CDR1 MGHRA, CDR2 YSYEKL. The CDR3 consists of 15 residues. V dropped 7 bases and J dropped 1 base, with 16 bases sitting between them.

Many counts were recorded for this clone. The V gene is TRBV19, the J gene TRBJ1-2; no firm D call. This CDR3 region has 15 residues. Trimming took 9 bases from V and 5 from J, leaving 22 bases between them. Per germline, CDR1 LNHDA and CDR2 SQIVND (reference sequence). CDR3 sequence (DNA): TGTGCCAGCACGATGGGGTCTCCCTTAGGGTATGGCTACACCTTC. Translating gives CASTMGSPLGYGYTF.

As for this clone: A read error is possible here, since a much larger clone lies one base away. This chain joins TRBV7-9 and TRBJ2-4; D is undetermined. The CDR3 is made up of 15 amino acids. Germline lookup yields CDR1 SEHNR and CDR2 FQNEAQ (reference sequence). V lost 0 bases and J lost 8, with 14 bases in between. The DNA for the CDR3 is TGTGCCAGCAGCTTAGCCACATGGGCGCTAGACATTCAGTACTTC. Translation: CASSLATWALDIQYF.

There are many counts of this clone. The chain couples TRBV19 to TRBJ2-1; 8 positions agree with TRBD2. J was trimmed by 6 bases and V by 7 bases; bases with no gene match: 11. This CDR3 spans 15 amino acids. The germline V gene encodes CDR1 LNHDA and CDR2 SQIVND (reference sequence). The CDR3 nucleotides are TGTGCCAGTACGGGAGCGGGAGAGGGGGGCAATGAGCAGTTCTTC. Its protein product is CASTGAGEGGNEQFF.

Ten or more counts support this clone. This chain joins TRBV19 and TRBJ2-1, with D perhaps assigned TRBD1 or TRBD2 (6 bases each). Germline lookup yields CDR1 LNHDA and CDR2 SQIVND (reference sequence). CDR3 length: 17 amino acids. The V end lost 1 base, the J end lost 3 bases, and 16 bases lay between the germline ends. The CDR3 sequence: CASSIATGKGLYNEQFF. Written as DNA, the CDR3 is TGTGCCAGTAGTATAGCCACAGGGAAGGGACTCTACAATGAGCAGTTCTTC.

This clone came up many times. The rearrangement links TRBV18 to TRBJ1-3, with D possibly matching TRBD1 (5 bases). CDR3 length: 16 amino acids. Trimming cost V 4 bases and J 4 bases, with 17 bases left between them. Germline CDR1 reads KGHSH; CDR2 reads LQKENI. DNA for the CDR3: TGTGCCAGCTCACTTGAGGGAGGGGCAGCCGGAAACACCATATATTTT. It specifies CASSLEGGAAGNTIYF.

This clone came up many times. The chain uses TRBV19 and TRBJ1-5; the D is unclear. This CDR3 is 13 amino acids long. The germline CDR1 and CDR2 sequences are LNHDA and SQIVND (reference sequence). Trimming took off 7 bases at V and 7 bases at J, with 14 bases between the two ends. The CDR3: CASTLAGKQPQHF. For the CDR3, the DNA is TGTGCCAGTACCCTAGCCGGAAAGCAGCCCCAGCATTTT.

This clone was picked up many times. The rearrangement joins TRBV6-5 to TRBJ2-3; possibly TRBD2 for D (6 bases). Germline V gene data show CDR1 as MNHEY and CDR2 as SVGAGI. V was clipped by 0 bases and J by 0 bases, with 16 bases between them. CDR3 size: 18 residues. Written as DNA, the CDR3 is TGTGCCAGCAGTTACTCGAGGGCTAGCGACCTGAGCACAGATACGCAGTATTTT. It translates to CASSYSRASDLSTDTQYF.